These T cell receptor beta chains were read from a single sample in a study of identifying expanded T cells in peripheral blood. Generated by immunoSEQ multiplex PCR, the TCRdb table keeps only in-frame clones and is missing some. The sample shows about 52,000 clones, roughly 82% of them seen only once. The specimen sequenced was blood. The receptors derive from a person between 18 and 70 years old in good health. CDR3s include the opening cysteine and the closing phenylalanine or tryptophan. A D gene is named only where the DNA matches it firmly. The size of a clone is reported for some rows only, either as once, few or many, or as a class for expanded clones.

CDR3nt: TGTGCCAGCTCACCTCGGCGAAGTACAAACACTGAAGCTTTCTTT
CDR3aa: CASSPRRSTNTEAFF
v_gene: TRBV18
len: 15
d_gene: NA
abundance: NA
j_gene: TRBJ1-1

CDR3nt: TGTGCCAGCAGCGGAGTCGGGCAGGCCACTGAAGCTTTCTTT
CDR3aa: CASSGVGQATEAFF
v_gene: TRBV5-4
len: 14
d_gene: NA
abundance: NA
j_gene: TRBJ1-1

CDR3nt: TGTGCCAGCAGATACGGGACAGGACCAATGGAAGCTTTCTTT
CDR3aa: CASRYGTGPMEAFF
v_gene: TRBV2
len: 14
d_gene: TRBD1
abundance: NA
j_gene: TRBJ1-1

CDR3nt: TGTGCCAGCAGCTTGGAGGGACCCCGGGGGTACGAGCAGTACTTC
CDR3aa: CASSLEGPRGYEQYF
v_gene: TRBV5-4
len: 15
d_gene: NA
abundance: NA
j_gene: TRBJ2-7

CDR3nt: TGTGCCAGTAGTACACCGCAGGGTTACTATGGCTACACCTTC
CDR3aa: CASSTPQGYYGYTF
v_gene: TRBV19
len: 14
d_gene: NA
abundance: few
j_gene: TRBJ1-2

CDR3nt: TGTGCCTGGAGTCCCAATCGACAGGGGCACTATCAGCCCCAGCATTTT
CDR3aa: CAWSPNRQGHYQPQHF
v_gene: TRBV30
len: 16
d_gene: TRBD1
abundance: NA
j_gene: TRBJ1-5

CDR3nt: TGTGCCAGTAGCGCGGGACAGGGGGTGGCAGATACGCAGTATTTT
CDR3aa: CASSAGQGVADTQYF
v_gene: TRBV19
len: 15
d_gene: TRBD1
abundance: NA
j_gene: TRBJ2-3

CDR3nt: TGTGCCAGCAGTCCACAAACCCTAGCGGGAGGTACAGGAGCCGATACGCAGTATTTT
CDR3aa: CASSPQTLAGGTGADTQYF
v_gene: TRBV7-2
len: 19
d_gene: TRBD2
abundance: NA
j_gene: TRBJ2-3

CDR3nt: TGTGCCAGCAGTCTAGCCTCCTACAATGAGCAGTTCTTC
CDR3aa: CASSLASYNEQFF
v_gene: TRBV6-6
len: 13
d_gene: NA
abundance: NA
j_gene: TRBJ2-1

CDR3nt: TGTGCCAGCAGCTTAGGTTTTGGGCAGTATTTT
CDR3aa: CASSLGFGQYF
v_gene: TRBV7-2
len: 11
d_gene: NA
abundance: NA
j_gene: TRBJ2-3

CDR3nt: TGTGCCTGGAATGACTTTTACAGACACTCTGGGGCCAACGTCCTGACTTTC
CDR3aa: CAWNDFYRHSGANVLTF
v_gene: TRBV30
len: 17
d_gene: NA
abundance: NA
j_gene: TRBJ2-6

CDR3nt: TGTGCCAGCAGCACCTCGGAGGGAGAGAATTCACCCCTCCACTTT
CDR3aa: CASSTSEGENSPLHF
v_gene: TRBV11-2
len: 15
d_gene: NA
abundance: NA
j_gene: TRBJ1-6

CDR3nt: TGTGCCTGGGGTGGGACCCCACGATGGGGCTACACCTTC
CDR3aa: CAWGGTPRWGYTF
v_gene: TRBV30
len: 13
d_gene: NA
abundance: once
j_gene: TRBJ1-2

CDR3nt: TGTGCCAGCAGTTTGGGACAGGGCACGGGCACAGATACGCAGTATTTT
CDR3aa: CASSLGQGTGTDTQYF
v_gene: TRBV6-5
len: 16
d_gene: TRBD1
abundance: NA
j_gene: TRBJ2-3

CDR3nt: TGTGCCAGCTCACCAAACAGTATGTGGGAGACCCAGTACTTC
CDR3aa: CASSPNSMWETQYF
v_gene: TRBV18
len: 14
d_gene: NA
abundance: NA
j_gene: TRBJ2-5

CDR3nt: TGTGCCAGCAGTCTCGATTATGAGCAGTTCTTC
CDR3aa: CASSLDYEQFF
v_gene: TRBV11-3
len: 11
d_gene: NA
abundance: NA
j_gene: TRBJ2-1

CDR3nt: TGCAGCGTTCAACCCCAACCCAATCAGCCCCAGCATTTT
CDR3aa: CSVQPQPNQPQHF
v_gene: TRBV29-1
len: 13
d_gene: NA
abundance: NA
j_gene: TRBJ1-5

CDR3nt: TGTGCCAGTAGTCCCAGCGGGAGGAGGTACGAGCAGTACTTC
CDR3aa: CASSPSGRRYEQYF
v_gene: TRBV19
len: 14
d_gene: TRBD2
abundance: once
j_gene: TRBJ2-7

CDR3nt: TGCGCCAGCCAGAGACAGGGGAACACTGAAGCTTTCTTT
CDR3aa: CASQRQGNTEAFF
v_gene: TRBV10-1
len: 13
d_gene: TRBD1
abundance: NA
j_gene: TRBJ1-1

CDR3nt: TGTGCCAGCAGCTTGAACGCGGGCGTCAACACCGGGGAGCTGTTTTTT
CDR3aa: CASSLNAGVNTGELFF
v_gene: TRBV5-4
len: 16
d_gene: NA
abundance: NA
j_gene: TRBJ2-2

CDR3nt: TGTGCCAGCAGCCCGGGGGTTGGAATCAATCAGCCCCAGCATTTT
CDR3aa: CASSPGVGINQPQHF
v_gene: TRBV7-6
len: 15
d_gene: NA
abundance: NA
j_gene: TRBJ1-5

CDR3nt: TGTGCCAGCAGCTTTGATAGTAGTGGGGATGGCTACACCTTC
CDR3aa: CASSFDSSGDGYTF
v_gene: TRBV5-4
len: 14
d_gene: NA
abundance: NA
j_gene: TRBJ1-2

CDR3nt: TGTGCCAGCAGAAAGGGACAAGCCTATGGCTACACCTTC
CDR3aa: CASRKGQAYGYTF
v_gene: TRBV13
len: 13
d_gene: NA
abundance: NA
j_gene: TRBJ1-2

CDR3nt: TGTGCCTGGAGCGATCTGAGGGGGCAGTCTAATGAAAAACTGTTTTTT
CDR3aa: CAWSDLRGQSNEKLFF
v_gene: TRBV30
len: 16
d_gene: TRBD1
abundance: NA
j_gene: TRBJ1-4

CDR3nt: TGTGCCAGCAGCTTATCGCTAGGGGGAAGCAATCAGCCCCAGCATTTT
CDR3aa: CASSLSLGGSNQPQHF
v_gene: TRBV7-2
len: 16
d_gene: NA
abundance: NA
j_gene: TRBJ1-5

CDR3nt: TGTGCCTGGAGTCGCGGGGCTAGCGGGATGATGGTCTACGAGCAGTACTTC
CDR3aa: CAWSRGASGMMVYEQYF
v_gene: TRBV30
len: 17
d_gene: TRBD2
abundance: few
j_gene: TRBJ2-7

CDR3nt: TGCGCCAGCAGCTTGGTTCTAGCGAATGAGCAGTTCTTC
CDR3aa: CASSLVLANEQFF
v_gene: TRBV5-1
len: 13
d_gene: NA
abundance: once
j_gene: TRBJ2-1

CDR3nt: TGTGCCAGCAGCTTAACTCAGGGGGCTTATGAGCAGTTCTTC
CDR3aa: CASSLTQGAYEQFF
v_gene: TRBV7-3
len: 14
d_gene: TRBD1
abundance: once
j_gene: TRBJ2-1

CDR3nt: TGTGCCAGCAGCTTCGAGCGCGCTGAAGCTTTCTTT
CDR3aa: CASSFERAEAFF
v_gene: TRBV7-2
len: 12
d_gene: NA
abundance: NA
j_gene: TRBJ1-1

CDR3nt: TGTGCCAGCAGTAATGGGGGATTTGGGACTAATGAAAAACTGTTTTTT
CDR3aa: CASSNGGFGTNEKLFF
v_gene: TRBV27
len: 16
d_gene: NA
abundance: NA
j_gene: TRBJ1-4

CDR3nt: TGTGCCAGCAGTGACCTCCGTGGGTGGAAGGAAAAACTGTTTTTT
CDR3aa: CASSDLRGWKEKLFF
v_gene: TRBV25-1
len: 15
d_gene: NA
abundance: medium-sized
j_gene: TRBJ1-4

CDR3nt: TGTGCCAGTAGTATCAGGTGGACGGGGGCAAATAGCAATCAGCCCCAGCATTTT
CDR3aa: CASSIRWTGANSNQPQHF
v_gene: TRBV19
len: 18
d_gene: NA
abundance: NA
j_gene: TRBJ1-5

CDR3nt: TGTGCCTGGAGTGCCCAAGGGCGTTACTATGGCTACACCTTC
CDR3aa: CAWSAQGRYYGYTF
v_gene: TRBV30
len: 14
d_gene: NA
abundance: NA
j_gene: TRBJ1-2

CDR3nt: TGCGCCAGCAGCTTGTGGGACGCTCCCACTGAAGCTTTCTTT
CDR3aa: CASSLWDAPTEAFF
v_gene: TRBV5-1
len: 14
d_gene: NA
abundance: NA
j_gene: TRBJ1-1

CDR3nt: TGTGCCAGCAGGAGCCAGGGGTTCCCGTTCAACGAGCAGTACTTC
CDR3aa: CASRSQGFPFNEQYF
v_gene: TRBV6-5
len: 15
d_gene: NA
abundance: NA
j_gene: TRBJ2-7

CDR3nt: TGTGCCAGCAGCTTGGCCCTCGGGGGGCCCTACGAGCAGTACTTC
CDR3aa: CASSLALGGPYEQYF
v_gene: TRBV5-6
len: 15
d_gene: NA
abundance: NA
j_gene: TRBJ2-7

CDR3nt: TGTGCCAGCAGCTTTGGACTAGCGGAGGGGTGGTACTTC
CDR3aa: CASSFGLAEGWYF
v_gene: TRBV7-2
len: 13
d_gene: TRBD2
abundance: once
j_gene: TRBJ2-7

CDR3nt: TGTGCCAGCAGCTTGGGGACAGTGGCAAATTCACCCCTCCACTTT
CDR3aa: CASSLGTVANSPLHF
v_gene: TRBV5-8
len: 15
d_gene: NA
abundance: NA
j_gene: TRBJ1-6

CDR3nt: TGTGCCAGCTCACCGGGACTAGCGGGAGCCACAGATACGCAGTATTTT
CDR3aa: CASSPGLAGATDTQYF
v_gene: TRBV18
len: 16
d_gene: TRBD2
abundance: NA
j_gene: TRBJ2-3

CDR3nt: TGTGCCAGCAGCTTGCGTGAAAGCTCTGGAAACACCATATATTTT
CDR3aa: CASSLRESSGNTIYF
v_gene: TRBV5-6
len: 15
d_gene: NA
abundance: NA
j_gene: TRBJ1-3

CDR3nt: TGTGCCAGCAGCGTACAGGGGGAGAATGAAAAACTGTTTTTT
CDR3aa: CASSVQGENEKLFF
v_gene: TRBV9
len: 14
d_gene: TRBD1
abundance: NA
j_gene: TRBJ1-4

CDR3nt: TGTGCCATCAAGGACCCTAGCGGGGGGAACTACAATGAGCAGTTCTTC
CDR3aa: CAIKDPSGGNYNEQFF
v_gene: TRBV10-3
len: 16
d_gene: TRBD2
abundance: once
j_gene: TRBJ2-1

CDR3nt: TGCAGTGCCCTGAACAATGAGCAGTTCTTC
CDR3aa: CSALNNEQFF
v_gene: TRBV20-1
len: 10
d_gene: NA
abundance: NA
j_gene: TRBJ2-1

CDR3nt: TGTGCCAGCAGTTTATGGGGGGCCGGCTACACCTTC
CDR3aa: CASSLWGAGYTF
v_gene: TRBV27
len: 12
d_gene: NA
abundance: few
j_gene: TRBJ1-2

CDR3nt: TGTGCCAGCAGCCAGGGCCTAGCGGACGAGCAGTTCTTC
CDR3aa: CASSQGLADEQFF
v_gene: TRBV4-2
len: 13
d_gene: TRBD2
abundance: NA
j_gene: TRBJ2-1

CDR3nt: TGCGCCAGCAGTGGGGACAGGGGAGGCGACAATGAGCAGTTCTTC
CDR3aa: CASSGDRGGDNEQFF
v_gene: TRBV10-1
len: 15
d_gene: TRBD1
abundance: NA
j_gene: TRBJ2-1

CDR3nt: TGTGCCAGCAGTCCGACAGCCTTATATGGCTACACCTTC
CDR3aa: CASSPTALYGYTF
v_gene: TRBV28
len: 13
d_gene: NA
abundance: NA
j_gene: TRBJ1-2

CDR3nt: TGTGCCAGCAGCGTAGCCCTGGTGGCCGGGGAGCTGTTTTTT
CDR3aa: CASSVALVAGELFF
v_gene: TRBV9
len: 14
d_gene: NA
abundance: NA
j_gene: TRBJ2-2

CDR3nt: TGCAGCGTTGATAGCGGGGGCTTGTTGGATGGCTACACCTTC
CDR3aa: CSVDSGGLLDGYTF
v_gene: TRBV29-1
len: 14
d_gene: NA
abundance: NA
j_gene: TRBJ1-2

CDR3nt: TGCGCCAGCAGTGAGTCGATCCTGGTTTTGTCGGGGACTAACCCCGTAGAGACCCAGTACTTC
CDR3aa: CASSESILVLSGTNPVETQYF
v_gene: TRBV10-1
len: 21
d_gene: TRBD2
abundance: NA
j_gene: TRBJ2-5

CDR3nt: TGTGCCAGCTCACCAGGGCTGGAGGTCGGCTATGGCTACACCTTC
CDR3aa: CASSPGLEVGYGYTF
v_gene: TRBV18
len: 15
d_gene: NA
abundance: NA
j_gene: TRBJ1-2

CDR3nt: TGCGCCAGCAGCCAAGAGGATATTTCGGGAGTTGAAGCTTTCTTT
CDR3aa: CASSQEDISGVEAFF
v_gene: TRBV4-1
len: 15
d_gene: NA
abundance: NA
j_gene: TRBJ1-1

CDR3nt: TGTGCCTGGTCCTCAGGGATGAACACTGAAGCTTTCTTT
CDR3aa: CAWSSGMNTEAFF
v_gene: TRBV30
len: 13
d_gene: NA
abundance: NA
j_gene: TRBJ1-1

CDR3nt: TGTGCCAGCAGTTACAAATCGGACAGGAACTATGGCTACACCTTC
CDR3aa: CASSYKSDRNYGYTF
v_gene: TRBV6-6
len: 15
d_gene: TRBD1
abundance: NA
j_gene: TRBJ1-2

CDR3nt: TGTGCCAGCACCCCGAGGTTAAACTATGGCTACACCTTC
CDR3aa: CASTPRLNYGYTF
v_gene: TRBV6-5
len: 13
d_gene: NA
abundance: NA
j_gene: TRBJ1-2